A selection of T cell receptor beta chains follows, all from one sample in a study of neurological immune-mediated disorders. TCRdb independently ran MiXCR on the 5' RACE reads; one entry per CDR3 protein. Of roughly 50,000 distinct CDR3 sequences listed, about a tenth are singletons. The sample taken for sequencing was PBMCs. The receptors were sampled from a man in his 70s with HTLV-1-associated myelopathy (HAM/TSP). CDR3s include the opening cysteine and the closing phenylalanine or tryptophan. Each record gives: J gene, clone size, D gene, V gene, CDR3 length, CDR3 DNA, CDR3 protein. A D gene is named only where the DNA matches it firmly. A clone size is listed for some rows: how often the clone was seen (once, few, many), or a class if it is expanded.

j_call: TRBJ1-4
clone_size: many
d_call: TRBD1
v_call: TRBV28
cdr3_length: 16
cdr3_nt: TGTGCCAGCAGTCCTGGGGCAGGGGGCGCGGGAGAAAAACTGTTTTTT
cdr3_aa: CASSPGAGGAGEKLFF

j_call: TRBJ1-5
clone_size: .
d_call: .
v_call: TRBV3-1
cdr3_length: 14
cdr3_nt: TGTGCCAGCAGCCACAGCGGGGAAGGTCAGCCCCAGCATTTT
cdr3_aa: CASSHSGEGQPQHF

j_call: TRBJ2-2
clone_size: many
d_call: .
v_call: TRBV7-9
cdr3_length: 16
cdr3_nt: TGTGCCAGCAGCCGAAGAGTAGTTACGAACACCGGGGAGCTGTTTTTT
cdr3_aa: CASSRRVVTNTGELFF

j_call: TRBJ2-4
clone_size: many
d_call: .
v_call: TRBV28
cdr3_length: 15
cdr3_nt: TGTGCCAGCGCCCCCCGACAGGCAATTCGAAACATTCAGTACTTC
cdr3_aa: CASAPRQAIRNIQYF

j_call: TRBJ2-7
clone_size: many
d_call: TRBD1
v_call: TRBV28
cdr3_length: 14
cdr3_nt: TGTGCCAGCAGTTTGGCGGACAGGGAATACGAGCAGTACTTC
cdr3_aa: CASSLADREYEQYF

j_call: TRBJ1-1
clone_size: many
d_call: .
v_call: TRBV12-3/TRBV12-4
cdr3_length: 11
cdr3_nt: TGTGCCAGCAGTTTAGGCGCTGAAGCTTTCTTT
cdr3_aa: CASSLGAEAFF

j_call: TRBJ1-1
clone_size: many
d_call: .
v_call: TRBV6-2/TRBV6-3
cdr3_length: 16
cdr3_nt: TGTGCCAGCAGTTTACTCGGCAGGGTGGGGGACACTGAAGCTTTCTTT
cdr3_aa: CASSLLGRVGDTEAFF

j_call: TRBJ2-3
clone_size: few
d_call: TRBD2
v_call: TRBV19
cdr3_length: 16
cdr3_nt: TGTGCCAGTAGTCAACTAGCGGGAGGGCCCGGAGATACGCAGTATTTT
cdr3_aa: CASSQLAGGPGDTQYF

j_call: TRBJ2-2
clone_size: .
d_call: TRBD1
v_call: TRBV12-5
cdr3_length: 15
cdr3_nt: TGTGCTAGTGGTTTGAGACAGGGAAACACCACGGAGCTGTTTTTT
cdr3_aa: CASGLRQGNTTELFF

j_call: TRBJ2-7
clone_size: many
d_call: .
v_call: TRBV21-1
cdr3_length: 15
cdr3_nt: TGTGCCAGCAGCAAAACGGGGGGAAGTACCTACGAGCAGTACTTC
cdr3_aa: CASSKTGGSTYEQYF

j_call: TRBJ2-1
clone_size: many
d_call: .
v_call: TRBV7-9
cdr3_length: 14
cdr3_nt: TGTGCCAGCAGCGCGACTACCCCCCGAGATGAGCAGTTCTTC
cdr3_aa: CASSATTPRDEQFF

j_call: TRBJ2-7
clone_size: .
d_call: TRBD2
v_call: TRBV18
cdr3_length: 16
cdr3_nt: TGTGCCAGCTCACCACGGCCAGGGCGGGGGGTACGCGAGCAGTACTTC
cdr3_aa: CASSPRPGRGVREQYF

j_call: TRBJ2-7
clone_size: many
d_call: .
v_call: TRBV5-1
cdr3_length: 13
cdr3_nt: TGCGCCAGCAGCCTGGACGGGGCCTACGAGCAGTACTTC
cdr3_aa: CASSLDGAYEQYF

j_call: TRBJ2-1
clone_size: many
d_call: .
v_call: TRBV9
cdr3_length: 14
cdr3_nt: TGTGCCAGCGCCCACTCAGGCGCCTACAATGAGCAGTTCTTC
cdr3_aa: CASAHSGAYNEQFF

j_call: TRBJ1-1
clone_size: many
d_call: TRBD1
v_call: TRBV28
cdr3_length: 14
cdr3_nt: TGTGCCAGCACTAAACTCGGGACAGGGGTTGTAGCTTTCTTT
cdr3_aa: CASTKLGTGVVAFF

j_call: TRBJ2-5
clone_size: .
d_call: TRBD2
v_call: TRBV7-2
cdr3_length: 16
cdr3_nt: TGTGCCAGCAGCCCCAGACTAGCGGGAGTTGGAGGGACCCAGTACTTC
cdr3_aa: CASSPRLAGVGGTQYF

j_call: TRBJ2-1
clone_size: many
d_call: .
v_call: TRBV7-6
cdr3_length: 13
cdr3_nt: TGTGCCAGCAGCACCCCCTCTAGGAATGAGCAGTTCTTC
cdr3_aa: CASSTPSRNEQFF

j_call: TRBJ1-3
clone_size: many
d_call: .
v_call: TRBV7-2
cdr3_length: 16
cdr3_nt: TGTGCCACCTCGCCTTTCAGCGGGACTACTGGAAACACCATATATTTT
cdr3_aa: CATSPFSGTTGNTIYF

j_call: TRBJ2-3
clone_size: .
d_call: .
v_call: TRBV5-1
cdr3_length: 15
cdr3_nt: TGCGCCAGCAGCTTGTCCGGAGGGAGCACAGATACGCAGTATTTT
cdr3_aa: CASSLSGGSTDTQYF

j_call: TRBJ2-7
clone_size: .
d_call: .
v_call: TRBV7-2
cdr3_length: 13
cdr3_nt: TGTGCCAGCAGCCCCCCGAGACTTTACGAGCAGTACTTC
cdr3_aa: CASSPPRLYEQYF

j_call: TRBJ2-3
clone_size: .
d_call: .
v_call: TRBV18
cdr3_length: 14
cdr3_nt: TGTGCCAGCTCACCACCTTGGTACGGAGATACGCAGTATTTT
cdr3_aa: CASSPPWYGDTQYF

j_call: TRBJ2-3
clone_size: many
d_call: .
v_call: TRBV20-1
cdr3_length: 11
cdr3_nt: TGCAGTGTAAGAGCAATCGATACGCAGTATTTT
cdr3_aa: CSVRAIDTQYF

j_call: TRBJ1-6
clone_size: many
d_call: .
v_call: TRBV7-9
cdr3_length: 14
cdr3_nt: TGTGCCAGCAGCTTAGCGGACGGTAATTCACCCCTCCACTTT
cdr3_aa: CASSLADGNSPLHF

j_call: TRBJ2-4
clone_size: few
d_call: TRBD1
v_call: TRBV5-5
cdr3_length: 11
cdr3_nt: TGTGCCAGCAGCACTCCGGGACAGCAGTACTTC
cdr3_aa: CASSTPGQQYF

j_call: TRBJ2-1
clone_size: many
d_call: .
v_call: TRBV6-5
cdr3_length: 14
cdr3_nt: TGTGCCAGCAGTTATACGGGGATACACAATGAGCAGTTCTTC
cdr3_aa: CASSYTGIHNEQFF

j_call: TRBJ1-6
clone_size: many
d_call: .
v_call: TRBV9
cdr3_length: 14
cdr3_nt: TGTGCCAGCAGCGCTCAAAATATAGGTTCACCCCTCCACTTT
cdr3_aa: CASSAQNIGSPLHF

j_call: TRBJ2-7
clone_size: .
d_call: TRBD2
v_call: TRBV20-1
cdr3_length: 11
cdr3_nt: TGCAGCGGGATGGGGGGGTCCGAGCAGTACTTC
cdr3_aa: CSGMGGSEQYF

j_call: TRBJ2-3
clone_size: many
d_call: .
v_call: TRBV20-1
cdr3_length: 14
cdr3_nt: TGCAGTGCTAGAGAAGGGTCCCGAGGCGATACGCAGTATTTT
cdr3_aa: CSAREGSRGDTQYF

j_call: TRBJ2-7
clone_size: many
d_call: .
v_call: TRBV6-5
cdr3_length: 13
cdr3_nt: TGTGCCAGCAGTTACGACCGGGGAAACGAGCAGTACTTC
cdr3_aa: CASSYDRGNEQYF